These 14 T cell receptor beta chains came from one sample sequenced in a study of blood T cells in healthy people across ages. A second PCR of 7 to 11 cycles used a sample-barcoded 5' primer and a J-beta primer mix. In TCRdb, the 5' RACE reads were re-called with MiXCR into one record per CDR3 protein. Among approximately 2,000,000 distinct CDR3 sequences listed, 35% to 50% were seen once. The sequenced sample consisted of blood. The source of these receptors is a human donor in good health.

In its sample, this clonotype was seen a few times. This sequence joins TRBV29-1 and TRBJ1-1, with D perhaps TRBD1 (5 bases). This CDR3 is built from 15 residues. V lost 5 bases and J lost 0, with 16 bases in between. In germline, CDR1 is SQVTM, CDR2 ANQGSEA. The CDR3 sequence is CSVLGEEVLNTEAFF. CDR3 DNA: TGCAGCGTTTTAGGGGAGGAGGTTTTGAACACTGAAGCTTTCTTT.

The gene calls are TRBV12-3 or TRBV12-4 and TRBJ1-2; D might be TRBD1 (5 bases). The CDR3 runs to 15 residues. V lost 6 bases to trimming and J lost 5 bases, with 19 bases between them. CDR3 amino acids: CASRPTVNLRYGYTF. The CDR3 nucleotides read TGTGCCAGCAGGCCGACAGTGAACTTGCGGTATGGCTACACCTTC.

The chain couples TRBV9 to TRBJ1-1, with no clear D. CDR3 length: 14 amino acids. CDR1 is SGDLS, CDR2 YYNGEE, per germline. The V and J ends lost 0 bases and 7 bases respectively, with 13 bases between them. For the CDR3, the DNA is TGTGCCAGCAGCGTAGGGGCAGCGCCAAGTGAAGCTTTCTTT. It encodes CASSVGAAPSEAFF.

V is TRBV6-4 and J is TRBJ2-2; D is unclear. The CDR3 loop spans 15 amino acids. V was cut by 11 bases and J by 2 bases, with 18 bases left in between. In germline, CDR1 is MRHNA, CDR2 SNTAGT. The CDR3 coding sequence is TGTGCCGGCACCTTTAGGGCAGGCAACACCGGGGAGCTGTTTTTT. The encoded protein is CAGTFRAGNTGELFF.

This clonotype was seen more than once but under ten times. This chain links TRBV5-5 with TRBJ2-7; 7 bases are shared with TRBD1. CDR3 length equals 14 residues. J gave up 2 bases and V 4 bases, and 6 bases lay outside the gene matches. Germline values: CDR1 SGHKS, CDR2 YYEKEE (reference sequence). The CDR3 DNA reads TGTGCCAGCAGCCAATGGGACAGCCCCTACGAGCAGTACTTC. Its translation: CASSQWDSPYEQYF.

In nucleotides, the CDR3 is TGTGCCAGCAGTTACTCGTTACAGCCCCAGCATTTT. Its protein is CASSYSLQPQHF. The V gene is TRBV6-2 or TRBV6-3, the J gene TRBJ1-5; D ambiguous. The V end was cut by 0 bases, the J end by 7 bases, with 4 bases between. Germline values: CDR1 MNHEY, CDR2 SVGEGT. This CDR3 comprises 12 residues.

The V and J genes are TRBV29-1 and TRBJ1-4; 8 nucleotides agree with TRBD1. The germline gives CDR1 SQVTM, CDR2 ANQGSEA. V dropped 3 bases and J dropped 8; count of bases not matched to a gene: 8. The CDR3 runs to 14 residues. CDR3: CSVDVTGAKEKLFF. In DNA, the CDR3 is TGCAGCGTTGACGTGACAGGGGCCAAAGAAAAACTGTTTTTT.

The chain has TRBV21-1 and TRBJ2-7; TRBD1 reflects the table's D call only, with no check against the DNA. TRBV21-1 is a listed pseudogene. The CDR3 covers 17 residues. This CDR3 is CASSKEDSRKSTYEQYF. The DNA of the CDR3 is TGTGCCAGCAGCAAAGAAGACAGTCGAAAGTCTACCTACGAGCAGTACTTC.

The chain couples TRBV9 to TRBJ2-2; D not resolved. V lost 4 bases to trimming and J lost 3 bases, with 7 bases between them. Germline V gives CDR1 SGDLS, CDR2 YYNGEE. The CDR3 length is 13 residues. Here the CDR3 DNA reads TGTGCCAGCAGCTTCGACGACACCGGGGAGCTGTTTTTT. This encodes CASSFDDTGELFF. The whole variable domain, filled in from reference TRBV9 and TRBJ2-2, reads DSGVTQTPKHLITATGQRVTLRCSPRSGDLSVYWYQQSLDQGLQFLIQYYNGEERAKGNILERFSAQQFPDLHSELNLSSLELGDSALYFCASSFDDTGELFFGEGSRLTVL.

Here the CDR3 DNA reads TGTGCCAGCAGCGTAACAGGGGGAATCGGCAAAAACATTCAGTACTTC. This encodes CASSVTGGIGKNIQYF. The J gene is TRBJ2-4, the V gene TRBV9; 8 nucleotides match TRBD1. CDR3 length: 16 amino acids. Looked up from germline, CDR1 is SGDLS and CDR2 is YYNGEE. With V trimmed by 1 base and J by 3 bases, 6 bases remained unmatched.

This chain uses TRBV2 with TRBJ2-5; D remains ambiguous. The end of the DNA fits TRBJ2-7 better, so the J call may be wrong. The germline V gene has CDR1 SNHLY and CDR2 FYNNEI. This CDR3 is 13 amino acids long. DNA for the CDR3: TGTGCCAGCAGTGAAGCACTATACCACGAGCAGTACTTC. Translated: CASSEALYHEQYF.

For this clonotype: As the CDR3 is not closed by the conserved phenylalanine or tryptophan, this likely results from a read error. The chain carries TRBV11-2 and TRBJ2-5; 8 bases align to TRBD2. Looked up from germline, CDR1 is SGHAT and CDR2 is FQNNGV. The CDR3 runs to 17 residues. CDR3 DNA: TGTGCCAGCAGCCTAGATTTCAGGATAGCGGGAATGATGGAGCAGTACCTC. Protein product: CASSLDFRIAGMMEQYL.

This clonotype has just a few counts. The CDR3 DNA is TGTGCCATCAGTGGGCACGATAACTATGGCTACACCTTC. Translating it yields CAISGHDNYGYTF. This sequence joins TRBV10-3 and TRBJ1-2; D is unclear. From germline, CDR1 is ENHRY and CDR2 SYGVKD. Trimming stripped 4 bases from V and 1 base from J, with 7 bases between. This CDR3 comprises 13 residues.

The chain links TRBV20-1 to TRBJ2-3; D is perhaps TRBD2 (6 bases). Trimming removed 3 bases from V and 5 bases from J, with 12 bases in between. This CDR3 has 13 residues. Germline V gene sequence: CDR1 DFQATT, CDR2 SNEGSKA (reference sequence). This CDR3 is CSASRPGGDTQYF. The CDR3 DNA reads TGCAGTGCTAGCCGCCCCGGGGGAGATACGCAGTATTTT.